This T cell receptor beta chain appears in the sequencing data of a study of blood T cell repertoires in COVID-19. Assay: immunoSEQ multiplex PCR; the TCRdb copy retains only in-frame clones and omits some. The table lists around 270,000 clones, approximately 88% of them singletons. Trimming stripped 1 base from V and 5 bases from J, with 8 bases between. Germline V gene data show CDR1 as KGHSH and CDR2 as LQKENI. CDR3 length: 14 amino acids. The source material was PBMCs or T cells enriched from blood (not recorded which). The source is a woman in her forties who had been exposed to COVID-19. This chain joins TRBV18 and TRBJ2-2, with D maybe TRBD2 (5 bases). The CDR3 protein is CASSPRESTGELFF. The CDR3 bases are TGTGCCAGCTCACCACGGGAGTCTACCGGGGAGCTGTTTTTT.